One sample yielded the 4 T cell receptor beta chains listed below, sequenced in a study of cytomegalovirus exposure and HLA in healthy donors. Produced via immunoSEQ multiplex PCR; TCRdb's table is partial and in-frame only. The sample has 60,000 to 65,000 clones, 90% to 95% seen once. Sequenced material: PBMCs. The receptors come from a woman younger than 30 in good health and CMV-seropositive.

The CDR3, as DNA: TGTGCCAGCAGCGCGGGCGGGGGGATGAAAGACGAGCAGTACTTC. It codes for CASSAGGGMKDEQYF. The V call is TRBV9, the J call TRBJ2-7; 8 positions match TRBD2. Per the germline V gene, CDR1 is SGDLS and CDR2 is YYNGEE. The CDR3 runs to 15 residues. Trimming cost V 3 bases and J 5 bases; bases outside gene matches: 10.

This clone was seen more than once but under ten times. The chain links TRBV2 to TRBJ2-5, with D maybe TRBD2 (6 bases). Germline CDR1 is SNHLY and CDR2 is FYNNEI. The CDR3 length is 14 residues. V lost 11 bases and J lost 5, with 21 bases in between. For the CDR3, the DNA is TGTGCCTCCGAGGGGCGGGACGGTAAGGAGACCCAGTACTTC. Its protein is CASEGRDGKETQYF.

This clone was observed once. The chain is built from TRBV28 and TRBJ1-1; 7 nucleotides agree with TRBD1. In germline, CDR1 is MDHEN, CDR2 SYDVKM. The CDR3 extends over 13 amino acids. V lost 7 bases, J lost 5 bases, and 7 bases stayed unmatched. The CDR3 nucleotides are TGTGCCAGCAAGGAGGGGGCGCGAACTGAAGCTTTCTTT. Translation: CASKEGARTEAFF.

The chain has TRBV11-2 and TRBJ2-7; 7 bases map to TRBD2. The germline CDR1 and CDR2 sequences are SGHAT and FQNNGV. V lost 3 bases, J lost 2 bases, and 4 bases stayed unmatched. This CDR3 is built from 14 residues. The CDR3, as DNA: TGTGCCAGCAGCTTCCGGGACTACCCCTACGAGCAGTACTTC. As protein: CASSFRDYPYEQYF.